The TCR beta chain described here comes from a study of cytomegalovirus exposure and HLA in healthy donors. Findings and caveats of the study: Differences between HLA loci emerged in a later analysis of TCR association rates, with DRB1 most and HLA-C fewest. Within the data, a cluster of highly shared sequence variants was likely a sequencing artifact. In vitro checks showed that three CMV-associated chains really do target CMV antigens. The study found most TCR sequences rare, yet found some public TCRs in many donors.

The V end lost 3 bases, the J end lost 0 bases, and 17 bases lay between the germline ends. Germline V gives CDR1 SGHNT, CDR2 YENEEA. This CDR3 is built from 17 residues. This clone has just a few counts. Antigen unknown. 13 Jbeta primers and 60 Vbeta primers were used for the PCR. Repertoires were generated with immunoSEQ multiplex PCR, while TCRdb's copy carries only in-frame clones and drops some. The sample lists approximately 180,000 clones; roughly 12% were seen once. The clonotype comes from a man aged 50 to 60 in good health and CMV-seropositive. The sample comprised PBMCs. The chain links TRBV11-3 to TRBJ1-1; possible D gene TRBD1, 5 bases. The CDR3 coding sequence is TGTGCCAGCAGCTTGATGGGGGGGTATGGGGTGAACACTGAAGCTTTCTTT. Its protein is CASSLMGGYGVNTEAFF.